This T cell receptor (beta chain) appears in the sequencing data of a study of blood T cell repertoires in COVID-19. Overall study context: Researchers got acute and convalescent COVID-19 samples from the United States, Italy and Spain.

TCRdb keeps only in-frame clones here, not all; method: immunoSEQ multiplex PCR. Among about 79,000 clones listed, 80% to 90% were seen once. V was trimmed by 5 bases and J by 4 bases, leaving 6 bases between them. The CDR3 loop spans 12 amino acids. Material for sequencing was peripheral blood. The chain carries TRBV12-3 or TRBV12-4 and TRBJ1-3; D is possibly TRBD1 (5 bases). This receptor was taken from a man in his forties or fifties with active COVID-19. The DNA of the CDR3 is TGTGCCAGCAGTCCAGGGGGAAACACCATATATTTT. Its protein product is CASSPGGNTIYF.